This TCR beta chain was retrieved from a study of blood T cell repertoires in COVID-19. On the study more broadly: Researchers got acute and convalescent COVID-19 samples from the United States, Italy and Spain.

Source study methods: Estimation of nucleated cell counts was performed using reference gene primer amplification. The method was immunoSEQ multiplex PCR; TCRdb's version includes in-frame clones alone and lacks a portion of them. V, J and clone size were drawn from that table, and D and trimming were deduced from the DNA. Of approximately 350,000 clones in the sample, around 91% were seen once. The CDR3 runs to 14 residues. Germline-derived CDR1 and CDR2 are LNHDA and SQIVND (reference sequence). Trimming took off 1 base at V and 2 bases at J, with 7 bases between the two ends. The sequenced sample consisted of peripheral blood. This clonotype was sampled from a woman between 18 and 29 years old who had recovered from COVID-19. This sequence joins TRBV19 and TRBJ2-3; the D is unclear. The CDR3 bases are TGTGCCAGTAGTATAGTGGGCACCACAGATACGCAGTATTTT. Translation gives CASSIVGTTDTQYF.